This T cell receptor (beta chain) came from a study of blood T cells in healthy people across ages. V shed 2 bases, J shed 2 bases, and the junction held 4 bases outside the gene matches. The CDR3 spans 15 residues. The germline CDR1 and CDR2 sequences are WSHSY and SAAADI. The authors ran a second PCR of 7 to 11 cycles using a sample-barcoded 5' primer and a J-beta primer mix. TCRdb analysed the 5' RACE reads with MiXCR anew, one entry per CDR3 protein. This table has about 1.4 million distinct CDR3 sequences, roughly 60% appearing once. On this clonotype itself: Its antigen is not identified.

General observations from the study: Estimates drawn from one million T cells were deemed to understate diversity. With naive T cell percentage, TCR beta diversity showed a strong correlation.

Healthy Caucasian individuals from Russia aged about 6 to 90 served as donors. This TCR came from a man younger than 35 in good health. J is TRBJ1-2 and V is TRBV10-2, with 8 bases aligning to TRBD1. Sample: blood. For the CDR3, the DNA is TGCGCCAGCAGTGAGGGGACAGGATTCAACTATGGCTACACCTTC. Translation: CASSEGTGFNYGYTF.